A single sample gave rise to the 16 T cell receptor beta chains below, sequenced in a study of T cell responses to AZD1222 COVID-19 vaccine (dated by TCRdb to the early 2020s). Libraries came from the immunoSEQ multiplex PCR assay. Sourced from immuneACCESS, this table was stored by TCRdb with only in-frame sequences that have V and J called. A share of the clones is absent; for the studies checked, an unresolved V gene accounts for under half, and the remainder has no known explanation. The sample yields some 96,000 clones; more than 75% were counted once. The ten most abundant clones make up approximately 15% of the sample. This specimen's time point label, per the study, means: baseline before first vaccination. Sample: peripheral blood, taken on day 0 of AZD1222 vaccination. The receptor set was obtained from an adult in good health.

This clone was detected only once. The gene calls are TRBV7-9 and TRBJ2-3, with 10 bases aligning to TRBD2. In germline, CDR1 is SEHNR, CDR2 FQNEAQ (reference sequence). V dropped 6 bases and J dropped 1; count of bases not matched to a gene: 1. CDR3 length equals 14 residues. CDR3 DNA sequence: TGTGCCAGCAGAGGGACTAGCGGCACAGATACGCAGTATTTT. This sequence encodes CASRGTSGTDTQYF.

This sequence joins TRBV3-1 (or the pseudogene TRBV3-2) and TRBJ1-1; TRBD1 aligns across 10 bases. V lost 4 bases, J lost 4 bases, and 3 bases stayed unmatched. CDR1 is LGHDT, CDR2 YNNKEL, per germline (reference sequence). This CDR3 has 14 residues. CDR3 DNA sequence: TGTGCCAGCAGCCGATGGACAGGGGGCACTGAAGCTTTCTTT. This sequence encodes CASSRWTGGTEAFF.

The chain has TRBV3-1 (or the pseudogene TRBV3-2) and TRBJ2-3; the D is unclear. Trimming cost V 0 bases and J 4 bases, with 8 bases left between them. The CDR3 spans 14 residues. Germline V CDR1 and CDR2: LGHDT, YNNKEL (reference sequence). CDR3: CASSQDAAADTQYF. CDR3 bases: TGTGCCAGCAGCCAAGATGCGGCTGCAGATACGCAGTATTTT.

The chain links TRBV15 to TRBJ2-3, with TRBD2 as a possible D gene (7 bases). Germline V gene sequence: CDR1 LNHNV, CDR2 YYDKDF (reference sequence). V lost 0 bases, J lost 1 base, and 20 bases lay in between. The CDR3 loop spans 19 amino acids. The CDR3 nucleotides read TGTGCCACCAGCAGAGATGGGGTAGCCGGGGGGCCCCGCACAGATACGCAGTATTTT. This gives the protein CATSRDGVAGGPRTDTQYF.

The chain links TRBV25-1 to TRBJ2-5; D may match TRBD1 or TRBD2 (5 bases each). The CDR3 length is 14 residues. Germline CDR1 reads MGHDK; CDR2 reads SYGVNS. V lost 2 bases to trimming and J lost 4 bases, with 11 bases between them. The CDR3 sequence: CASSELGRPETQYF. The CDR3, as DNA: TGTGCCAGCAGTGAACTGGGACGTCCAGAGACCCAGTACTTC.

The chain combines TRBV7-6 with TRBJ1-1; the D gene is possibly TRBD1 (6 bases). Germline values: CDR1 SGHVS, CDR2 FNYEAQ. The V gene lost 4 bases and the J gene lost 4 bases, with 16 bases spanning the gap. The CDR3 contains 15 residues. CDR3 residues: CASSSSSRGGTEAFF. CDR3 DNA sequence: TGTGCCAGCAGCTCCTCCTCAAGGGGGGGCACTGAAGCTTTCTTT.

The V gene is TRBV10-3, the J gene TRBJ1-5; a weak D match, TRBD1 (5 bases). Trimming pared 2 bases from V and 6 bases from J, leaving 11 bases between. The CDR3 is made up of 14 amino acids. Germline values: CDR1 ENHRY, CDR2 SYGVKD. The CDR3 is CAISEDQQGQPQHF. The CDR3 DNA sequence: TGTGCCATCAGTGAGGATCAGCAGGGTCAGCCCCAGCATTTT.

The chain couples TRBV2 to TRBJ1-1, with a weak D call TRBD1 (5 bases). Trimming stripped 5 bases from V and 7 bases from J, with 17 bases between. The CDR3 is made up of 14 amino acids. Germline CDR1 and CDR2: SNHLY and FYNNEI. This CDR3 is CASSPPGPYSEAFF. CDR3 nucleotides: TGTGCCAGCAGTCCCCCGGGGCCCTACAGTGAAGCTTTCTTT.

The V call is TRBV4-1, the J call TRBJ2-1; no definite D call. This CDR3 spans 15 amino acids. Germline assignment: CDR1 MGHRA and CDR2 YSYEKL. The V gene lost 1 base and the J gene lost 0 bases, with 7 bases spanning the gap. In DNA, the CDR3 is TGCGCCAGCAGCCAAGCGGTCAGCTCCTACAATGAGCAGTTCTTC. Protein product: CASSQAVSSYNEQFF.

The chain is built from TRBV2 and TRBJ1-4, with TRBD1 identical over 7 bases. The CDR3 is 17 amino acids. Germline trimming cut 6 bases from V and 7 bases from J; bases unmatched to any gene: 17. The germline V gene has CDR1 SNHLY and CDR2 FYNNEI. CDR3 loop: CASSTGQGGLIGEKLFF. CDR3 nucleotide sequence: TGTGCCAGCAGCACAGGGCAGGGGGGATTGATAGGTGAAAAACTGTTTTTT.

This chain uses TRBV6-2 or TRBV6-3 with TRBJ2-3; 7 nucleotides line up with TRBD1. The CDR3 runs to 15 residues. Trimming removed 0 bases from V and 2 bases from J; junction bases left unmatched: 2. Germline assignment: CDR1 MNHEY and CDR2 SVGEGT. CDR3 coding DNA: TGTGCCAGCAGTTACTCAACAGGGGACACAGATACGCAGTATTTT. Its protein is CASSYSTGDTDTQYF.

The chain has TRBV5-1 and TRBJ1-5; D may be TRBD1 (6 bases). The CDR3 sequence is 14 residues long. Germline loops: CDR1 SGHRS, CDR2 YFSETQ. Trimming cost V 6 bases and J 0 bases, with 10 bases left between them. The CDR3 DNA is TGCGCCAGCAAACAGGACAGTAGCAATCAGCCCCAGCATTTT. Translated, it gives CASKQDSSNQPQHF.

J is TRBJ1-5 and V is TRBV27, with TRBD1 as a possible D gene (5 bases). V gave up 3 bases and J gave up 5 bases, with 11 bases separating them. This CDR3 has 14 residues. Germline CDR1 is MNHEY and CDR2 is SMNVEV (reference sequence). In DNA form, the CDR3 reads TGTGCCAGCAGTTTTCAGGGAGGTGATCAGCCCCAGCATTTT. Translating it yields CASSFQGGDQPQHF.

The chain is built from TRBV14 and TRBJ2-3; 8 positions match TRBD2. This CDR3 has 17 residues. Per germline, CDR1 SGHDN and CDR2 FVKESK. With 2 bases clipped from V and 2 bases from J, the junction kept 9 bases outside the gene matches. The CDR3, as DNA: TGTGCCAGCAGCCAAATATGGCGGGGGGACTCCACAGATACGCAGTATTTT. Protein product: CASSQIWRGDSTDTQYF. The complete variable domain, with remaining parts taken from reference TRBV14 and TRBJ2-3, reads EAGVTQFPSHSVIEKGQTVTLRCDPISGHDNLYWYRRVMGKEIKFLLHFVKESKQDESGMPNNRFLAERTGGTYSTLKVQPAELEDSGVYFCASSQIWRGDSTDTQYFGPGTRLTVL.

The J gene is TRBJ1-6, the V gene TRBV6-5; 10 bases are a match to TRBD1. The V gene's germline CDR1 is MNHEY and CDR2 SVGAGI. The CDR3 length is 15 residues. With V trimmed by 6 bases and J by 10 bases, 9 bases remained unmatched. The CDR3 protein is CASSASGTGDSPLHF. Written as DNA, the CDR3 is TGTGCCAGCAGCGCCTCCGGGACAGGGGACTCACCCCTCCACTTT.

This chain uses TRBV2 with TRBJ1-3; D unclear. Germline V lookup: CDR1 SNHLY, CDR2 FYNNEI. CDR3 length: 14 amino acids. Trimming took off 2 bases at V and 1 base at J, with 6 bases between the two ends. CDR3 nucleotide sequence: TGTGCCAGCAGTGAACCTCGGTCTGGAAACACCATATATTTT. It specifies CASSEPRSGNTIYF.